The entry that follows covers one T cell receptor beta chain sequence. Antigen unknown. Libraries of TCR beta came from iRepertoire HTBI primers plus Arm-PCR of CDR3 regions. Using its own MiXCR run on the multiplex PCR reads, TCRdb lists one record per CDR3 protein. The repertoire consists of approximately 400,000 distinct CDR3 sequences, with roughly 15% occurring once and the leading ten covering about a fifth. Trimming cost V 8 bases and J 6 bases; bases outside gene matches: 19. The CDR3 is 16 amino acids. Germline lookup yields CDR1 MDHEN and CDR2 SYDVKM. The source of the sample is a study of regulatory T cells in long-lasting Graves disease. Study-wide background: Graves' patients diagnosed newly had used antithyroid drugs under 3 months.

Regarding time point: newly diagnosed GD, antithyroid drugs for less than 3 months. Isolated PBMC RNA provided the starting material for the TCR library. Guidelines of the American Thyroid Association were used to diagnose Graves' disease. The study's findings and limits: TRBV28, TRBJ1-2 and TRBJ2-5 emerged as the favored segments in persistent disease.

This TCR was sampled from a female donor with Graves disease. The chain joins TRBV28 to TRBJ2-7, with 7 bases lining up with TRBD2. This material consisted of peripheral blood mononuclear cells (PBMCs), taken at new diagnosis, from a patient treated with antithyroid drugs. This CDR3 reads CASGSAWEGKRGEQYF. The CDR3 coding sequence is TGTGCCAGCGGTTCGGCCTGGGAGGGAAAAAGGGGCGAGCAGTACTTC.